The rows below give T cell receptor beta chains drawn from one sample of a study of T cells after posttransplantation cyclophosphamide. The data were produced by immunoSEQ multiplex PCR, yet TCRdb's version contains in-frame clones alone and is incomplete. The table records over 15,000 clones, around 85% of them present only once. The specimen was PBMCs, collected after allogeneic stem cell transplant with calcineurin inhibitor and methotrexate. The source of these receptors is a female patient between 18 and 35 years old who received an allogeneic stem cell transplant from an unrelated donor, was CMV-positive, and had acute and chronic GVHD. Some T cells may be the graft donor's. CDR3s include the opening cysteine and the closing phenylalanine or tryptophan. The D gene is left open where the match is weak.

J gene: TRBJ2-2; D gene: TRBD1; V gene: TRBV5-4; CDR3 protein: CASSLGQGANGELFF
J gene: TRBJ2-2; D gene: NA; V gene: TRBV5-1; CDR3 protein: CASSLVLGGTGELFF
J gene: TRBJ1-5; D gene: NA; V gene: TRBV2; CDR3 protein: CASSADSSNQPQHF
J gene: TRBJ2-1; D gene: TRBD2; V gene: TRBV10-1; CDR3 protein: CASSESTRGVREQFF
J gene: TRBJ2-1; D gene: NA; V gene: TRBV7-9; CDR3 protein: CASSINEQFF
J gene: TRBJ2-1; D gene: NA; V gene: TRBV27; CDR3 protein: CASTFTGEQFF
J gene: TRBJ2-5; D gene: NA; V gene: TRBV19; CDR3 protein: CASSTRVSETQYF
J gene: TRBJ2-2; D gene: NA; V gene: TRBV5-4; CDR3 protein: CASSLMEGITGELFF
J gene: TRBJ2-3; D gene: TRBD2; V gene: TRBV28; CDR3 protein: CASSFPKPGLAITDTQYF
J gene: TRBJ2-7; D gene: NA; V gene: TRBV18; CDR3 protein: CASSTAEDYEQYF
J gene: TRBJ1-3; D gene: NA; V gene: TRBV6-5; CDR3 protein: CASSYDNLPGNTIYF
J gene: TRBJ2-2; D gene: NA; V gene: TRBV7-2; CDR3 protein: CASSLGNGELFF
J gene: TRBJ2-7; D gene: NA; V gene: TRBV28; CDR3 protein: CASSLEQPYSYEQYF
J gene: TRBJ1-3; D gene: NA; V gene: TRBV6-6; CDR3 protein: CASSWADHSGNTIYF
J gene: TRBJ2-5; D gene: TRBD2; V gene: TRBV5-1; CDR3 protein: CASSFGSLTSGRPETQYF
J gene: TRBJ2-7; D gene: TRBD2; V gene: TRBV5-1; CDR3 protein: CASSFGGTSGRPLSREQYF
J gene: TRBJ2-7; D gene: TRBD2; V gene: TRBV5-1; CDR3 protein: CASSAAAGGYEQYF
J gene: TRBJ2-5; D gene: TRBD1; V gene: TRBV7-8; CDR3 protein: CASSLVAGRGQETQYF
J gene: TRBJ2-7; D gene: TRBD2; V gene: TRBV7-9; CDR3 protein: CASSSTSAYSYEQYF
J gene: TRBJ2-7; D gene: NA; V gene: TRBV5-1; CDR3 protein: CASSLVGGSYEQYF
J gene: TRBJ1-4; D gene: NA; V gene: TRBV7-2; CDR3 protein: CASSKGLAGGYEKLFF
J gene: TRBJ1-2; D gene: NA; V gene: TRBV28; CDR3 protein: CASSEVGRGFHGYTF
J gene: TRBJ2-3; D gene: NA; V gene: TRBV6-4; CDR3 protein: CASSALLASSTDTQYF
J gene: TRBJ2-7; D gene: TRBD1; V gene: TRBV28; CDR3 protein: CASSYFTGAPGEYEQYF
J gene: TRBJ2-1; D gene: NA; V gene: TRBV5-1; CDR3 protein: CASSLEGGKYNEQFF
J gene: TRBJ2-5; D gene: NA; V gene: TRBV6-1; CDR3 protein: CASSEIGGREETQYF
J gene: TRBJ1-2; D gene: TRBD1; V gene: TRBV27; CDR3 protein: CASTTGADGYTF
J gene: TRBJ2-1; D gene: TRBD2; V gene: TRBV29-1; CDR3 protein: CSSRLAGASYNEQFF
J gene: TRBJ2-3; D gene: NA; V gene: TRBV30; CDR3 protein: CAWSDGAGTDTQYF
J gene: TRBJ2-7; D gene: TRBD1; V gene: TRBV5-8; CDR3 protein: CASSLDEGQGYYEQYF
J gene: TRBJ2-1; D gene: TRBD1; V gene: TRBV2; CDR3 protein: CASSESGTVYNEQFF
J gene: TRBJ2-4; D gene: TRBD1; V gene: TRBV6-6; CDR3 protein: CASTHFRQGRGIQYF
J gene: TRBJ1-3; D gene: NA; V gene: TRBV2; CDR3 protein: CASSSEGLSGNTIYF
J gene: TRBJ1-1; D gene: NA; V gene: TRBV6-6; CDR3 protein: CASRVRWNTEAFF
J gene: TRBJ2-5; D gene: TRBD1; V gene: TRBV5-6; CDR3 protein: CASTIGGSREETQYF
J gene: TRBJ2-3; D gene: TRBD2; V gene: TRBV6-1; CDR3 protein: CASLAPAGPDTQYF
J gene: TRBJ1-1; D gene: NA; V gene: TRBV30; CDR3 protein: CAWSYPLFSSVSTEAFF
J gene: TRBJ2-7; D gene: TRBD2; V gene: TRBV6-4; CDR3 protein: CASSEQPGLAFEQYF
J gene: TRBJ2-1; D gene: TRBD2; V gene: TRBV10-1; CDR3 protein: CASSDRLAAEQFF
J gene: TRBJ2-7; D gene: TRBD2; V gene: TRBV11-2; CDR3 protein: CASSLELAGTYEQYF
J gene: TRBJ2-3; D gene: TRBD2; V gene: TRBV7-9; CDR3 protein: CASSPGTSGSSTDTQYF
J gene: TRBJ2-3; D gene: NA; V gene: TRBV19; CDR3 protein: CASSISLAADTQYF
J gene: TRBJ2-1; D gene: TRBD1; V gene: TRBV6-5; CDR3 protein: CASSPGGQTYNEQFF
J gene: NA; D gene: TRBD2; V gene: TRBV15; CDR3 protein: CATSEGLGYEQYF
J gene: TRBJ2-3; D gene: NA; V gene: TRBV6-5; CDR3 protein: CASSRGSTDTQYF
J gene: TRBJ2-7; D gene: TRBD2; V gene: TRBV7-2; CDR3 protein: CASSLAAGANEQYF
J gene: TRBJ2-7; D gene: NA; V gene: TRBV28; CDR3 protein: CASRTQGSYEQYF
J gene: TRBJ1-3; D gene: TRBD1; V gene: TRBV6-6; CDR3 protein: CASSRTGEISGNTIYF
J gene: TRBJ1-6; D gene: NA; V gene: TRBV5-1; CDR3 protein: CASSLFVGEASPLHF
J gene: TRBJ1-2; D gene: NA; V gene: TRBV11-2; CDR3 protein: CASSLLDTASRTF
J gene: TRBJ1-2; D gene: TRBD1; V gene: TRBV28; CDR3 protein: CASSPPGTGVKAYGYTF
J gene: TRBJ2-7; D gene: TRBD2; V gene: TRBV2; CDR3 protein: CASSEGPSSGRLYEQYF
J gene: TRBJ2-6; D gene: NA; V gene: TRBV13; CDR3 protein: CASSYRQSGANVLTF
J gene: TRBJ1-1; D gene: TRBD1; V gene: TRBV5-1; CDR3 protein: CASSTGDRVGTEAFF
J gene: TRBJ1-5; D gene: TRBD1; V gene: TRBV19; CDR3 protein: CASSIEGQASNQPQHF
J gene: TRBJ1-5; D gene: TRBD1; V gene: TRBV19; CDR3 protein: CASSTVGDRDHF
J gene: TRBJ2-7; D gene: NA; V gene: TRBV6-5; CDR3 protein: CASRGGGSYEQYF
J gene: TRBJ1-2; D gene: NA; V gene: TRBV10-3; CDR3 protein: CATAKGGYGYTF
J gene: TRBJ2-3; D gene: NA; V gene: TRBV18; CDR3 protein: CASSPPTRVGTDTQYF